The table lists the clone carrying this TCR beta chain with many counts. Its antigen is currently unknown. This specimen comes from a study of T cells after yellow fever vaccination. The overall study: Libraries from low-cell-number fractions were prepared with the SMART-Seq v4 Ultra Low Input RNA kit.

Study-level points and caveats: A faster peak, day 5 versus 15, was reached by the weaker secondary response.

They built TCR cDNA with 5'RACE template switching, a step that put in a universal primer site and UMIs. TCRdb re-called the 5' RACE reads through MiXCR, storing one row per CDR3 protein. The sample records fewer than 350,000 distinct CDR3 sequences, 3.6% being singletons. Trimming pared 5 bases from V and 4 bases from J, leaving 15 bases between. Germline V CDR1 and CDR2: SGHKS, YYEKEE (reference sequence). There are 14 residues in the CDR3. The chain combines TRBV5-5 with TRBJ1-1; D perhaps matches TRBD1 (6 bases). Source: PBMCs, taken on the day of the yellow fever booster vaccination. The sequence came from a man aged 18 to 29 who received the YFV17D yellow fever vaccine. The CDR3 reads CASRPNRASTEAFF. The CDR3 nucleotides read TGTGCCAGCAGACCAAACAGGGCCAGCACTGAAGCTTTCTTT.